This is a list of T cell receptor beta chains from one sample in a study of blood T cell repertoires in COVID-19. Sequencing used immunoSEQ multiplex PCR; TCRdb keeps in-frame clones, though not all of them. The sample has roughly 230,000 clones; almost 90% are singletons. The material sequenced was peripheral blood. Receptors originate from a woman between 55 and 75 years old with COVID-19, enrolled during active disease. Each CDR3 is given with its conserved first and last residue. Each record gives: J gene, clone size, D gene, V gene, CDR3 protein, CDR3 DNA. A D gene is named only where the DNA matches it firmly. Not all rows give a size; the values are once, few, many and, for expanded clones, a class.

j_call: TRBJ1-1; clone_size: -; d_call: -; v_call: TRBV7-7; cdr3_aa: CASSVNRETEAFF; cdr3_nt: TGTGCCAGCAGCGTAAACAGGGAGACTGAAGCTTTCTTT
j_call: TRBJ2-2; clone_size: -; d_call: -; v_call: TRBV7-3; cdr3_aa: CASSSTSFAGELFF; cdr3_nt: TGTGCCAGCAGCTCGACTAGTTTCGCCGGGGAGCTGTTTTTT
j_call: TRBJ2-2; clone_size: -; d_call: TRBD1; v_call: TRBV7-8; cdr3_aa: CASSLDGTGAGELFF; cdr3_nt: TGTGCCAGCAGCTTAGACGGGACAGGGGCCGGGGAGCTGTTTTTT
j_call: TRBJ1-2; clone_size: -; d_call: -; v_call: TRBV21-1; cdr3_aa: CASSKRGTGVGYTF; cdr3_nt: TGTGCCAGCAGCAAAAGGGGGACAGGGGTCGGCTACACCTTC
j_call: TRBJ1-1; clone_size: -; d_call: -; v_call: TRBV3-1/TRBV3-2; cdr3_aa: CASSSTQGFTEAFF; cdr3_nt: TGTGCCAGCAGCTCGACACAGGGATTCACTGAAGCTTTCTTT
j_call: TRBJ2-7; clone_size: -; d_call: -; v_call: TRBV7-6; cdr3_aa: CASSLDETYEQYF; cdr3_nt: TGTGCCAGCAGCTTAGATGAGACCTACGAGCAGTACTTC
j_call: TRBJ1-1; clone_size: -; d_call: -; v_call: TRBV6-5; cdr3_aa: CASMFRQDTEAFF; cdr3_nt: TGTGCCAGCATGTTCAGGCAGGACACTGAAGCTTTCTTT
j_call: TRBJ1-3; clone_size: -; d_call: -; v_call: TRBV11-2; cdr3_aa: CASSVRPPGNGNTIYF; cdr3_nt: TGTGCCAGCAGCGTCCGACCTCCAGGGAACGGGAACACCATATATTTT
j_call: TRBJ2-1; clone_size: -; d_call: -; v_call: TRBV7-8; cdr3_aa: CASSPRQKSYNEQFF; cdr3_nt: TGTGCCAGCAGCCCAAGACAGAAATCCTACAATGAGCAGTTCTTC
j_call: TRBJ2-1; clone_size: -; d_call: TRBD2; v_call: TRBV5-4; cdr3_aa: CASSLDGGRTYNEQFF; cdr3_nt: TGTGCCAGCAGCTTGGACGGGGGGAGAACTTACAATGAGCAGTTCTTC
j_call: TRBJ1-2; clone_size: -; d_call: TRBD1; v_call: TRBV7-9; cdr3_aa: CASSLFRDRDYGYTF; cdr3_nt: TGTGCCAGCAGCTTATTCCGGGACAGGGACTATGGCTACACCTTC
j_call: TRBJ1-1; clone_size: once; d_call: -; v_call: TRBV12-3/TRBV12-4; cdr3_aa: CASSLTGNTEAFF; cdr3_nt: TGTGCCAGCAGCTTGACAGGGAACACTGAAGCTTTCTTT
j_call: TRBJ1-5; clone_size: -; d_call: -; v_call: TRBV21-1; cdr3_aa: CASSPVEGGHNQPQHF; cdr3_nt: TGTGCCAGCAGCCCCGTGGAAGGGGGCCACAATCAGCCCCAGCATTTT
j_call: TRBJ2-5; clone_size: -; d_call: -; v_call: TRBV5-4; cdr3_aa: CASSFDSYQETQYF; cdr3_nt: TGTGCCAGCAGCTTCGACAGTTACCAAGAGACCCAGTACTTC
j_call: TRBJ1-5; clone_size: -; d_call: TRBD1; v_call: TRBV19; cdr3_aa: CASSVQQGAQPQHF; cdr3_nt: TGTGCCAGTAGTGTCCAACAGGGGGCACAGCCCCAGCATTTT
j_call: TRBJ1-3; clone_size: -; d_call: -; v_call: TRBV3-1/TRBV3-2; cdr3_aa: CASSQFTFSGNTIYF; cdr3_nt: TGTGCCAGCAGCCAATTTACTTTCTCTGGAAACACCATATATTTT
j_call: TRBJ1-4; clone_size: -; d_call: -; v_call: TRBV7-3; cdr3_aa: CASSFFAAGFATNEKLFF; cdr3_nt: TGTGCCAGCAGCTTTTTTGCTGCGGGCTTTGCAACTAATGAAAAACTGTTTTTT
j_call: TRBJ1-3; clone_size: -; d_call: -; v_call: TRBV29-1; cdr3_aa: CSVIRDGNTIYF; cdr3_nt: TGCAGCGTAATTCGGGATGGAAACACCATATATTTT
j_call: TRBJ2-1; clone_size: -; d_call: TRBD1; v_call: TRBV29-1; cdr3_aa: CSADRVDEQFF; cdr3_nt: TGCAGCGCCGACAGGGTGGATGAGCAGTTCTTC
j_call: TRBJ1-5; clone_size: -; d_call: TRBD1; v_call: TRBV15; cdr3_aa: CATSRSLTGGGWSNQPQHF; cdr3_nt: TGTGCCACCAGCAGATCTCTAACAGGGGGCGGGTGGAGCAATCAGCCCCAGCATTTT
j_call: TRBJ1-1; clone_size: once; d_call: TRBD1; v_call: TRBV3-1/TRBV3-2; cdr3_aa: CASSPWTGVEAFF; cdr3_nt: TGTGCCAGCAGCCCCTGGACAGGGGTTGAAGCTTTCTTT
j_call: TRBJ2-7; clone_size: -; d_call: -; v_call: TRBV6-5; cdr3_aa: CATNRGSLSSYEQYF; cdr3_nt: TGTGCCACCAACCGAGGGAGTTTGAGTAGCTACGAGCAGTACTTC
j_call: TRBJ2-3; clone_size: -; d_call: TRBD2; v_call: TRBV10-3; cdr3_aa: CAISESSGGPKDTQYF; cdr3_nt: TGTGCCATCAGTGAGTCTAGCGGGGGGCCTAAGGATACGCAGTATTTT
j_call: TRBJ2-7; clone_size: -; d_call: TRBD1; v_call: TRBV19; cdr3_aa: CATQPGGYHEQYF; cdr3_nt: TGTGCCACCCAACCAGGGGGCTACCACGAGCAGTACTTC
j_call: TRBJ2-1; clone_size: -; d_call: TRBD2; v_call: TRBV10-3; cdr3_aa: CAAGRRGGPYEQFF; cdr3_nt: TGTGCCGCCGGGCGGCGGGGGGGCCCCTATGAGCAGTTCTTC
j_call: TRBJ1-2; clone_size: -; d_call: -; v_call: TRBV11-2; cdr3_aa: CASSLDGRLINYGYTF; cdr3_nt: TGTGCCAGCAGCTTAGATGGCAGGCTGATTAACTATGGCTACACCTTC
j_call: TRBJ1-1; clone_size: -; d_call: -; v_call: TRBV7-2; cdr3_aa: CASSLEGRGNTEAFF; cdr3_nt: TGTGCCAGCAGCTTAGAGGGCAGGGGGAACACTGAAGCTTTCTTT
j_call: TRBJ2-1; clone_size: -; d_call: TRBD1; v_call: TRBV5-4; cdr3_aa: CASSRKAGTGSYNEQFF; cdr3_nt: TGTGCCAGCAGCCGCAAGGCCGGGACAGGGTCCTACAATGAGCAGTTCTTC
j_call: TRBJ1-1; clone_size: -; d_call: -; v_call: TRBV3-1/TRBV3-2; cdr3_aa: CASSQTGSAEAFF; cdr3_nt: TGTGCCAGCAGCCAGACAGGTTCGGCAGAAGCTTTCTTT
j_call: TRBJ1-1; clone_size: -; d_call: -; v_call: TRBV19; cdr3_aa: CASSLNVARTEAFF; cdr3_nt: TGTGCCAGTAGTCTAAACGTCGCCAGGACTGAAGCTTTCTTT
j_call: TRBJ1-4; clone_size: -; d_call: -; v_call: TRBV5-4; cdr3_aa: CASSPGQTNNEKLFF; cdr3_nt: TGTGCCAGCAGCCCTGGACAGACCAACAATGAAAAACTGTTTTTT
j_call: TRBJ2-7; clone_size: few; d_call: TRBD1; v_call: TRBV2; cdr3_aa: CASIGPGTAYEQYF; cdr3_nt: TGTGCCAGCATTGGGCCCGGGACAGCCTACGAGCAGTACTTC
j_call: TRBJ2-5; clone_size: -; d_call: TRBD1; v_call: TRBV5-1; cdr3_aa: CASSFSGTGAGGTQYF; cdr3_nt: TGCGCCAGCAGCTTCTCCGGGACAGGGGCGGGTGGGACCCAGTACTTC
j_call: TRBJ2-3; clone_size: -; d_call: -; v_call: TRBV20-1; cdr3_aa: CSASLRSTDTQYF; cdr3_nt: TGCAGTGCTAGTCTCAGGTCCACAGATACGCAGTATTTT
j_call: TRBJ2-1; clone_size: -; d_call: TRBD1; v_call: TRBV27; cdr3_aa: CASSSSRTGGNEQFF; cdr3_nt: TGTGCCAGCAGTTCCTCACGGACAGGGGGCAATGAGCAGTTCTTC
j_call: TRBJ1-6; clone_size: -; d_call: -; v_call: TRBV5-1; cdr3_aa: CASSPRVSDNSPLHF; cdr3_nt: TGCGCCAGCAGCCCCCGGGTGTCTGATAATTCACCCCTCCACTTT
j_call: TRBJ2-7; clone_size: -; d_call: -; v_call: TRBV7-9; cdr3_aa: CASSTLVTGYEQYF; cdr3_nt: TGTGCCAGCAGCACTTTGGTCACTGGCTACGAGCAGTACTTC
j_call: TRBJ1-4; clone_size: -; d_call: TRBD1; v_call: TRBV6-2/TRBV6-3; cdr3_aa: CASSRTGGGGNEKLFF; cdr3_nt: TGTGCCAGCAGTCGAACAGGGGGAGGAGGTAATGAAAAACTGTTTTTT
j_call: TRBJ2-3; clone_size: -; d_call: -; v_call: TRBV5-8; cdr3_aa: CASSLEVGANTDTQYF; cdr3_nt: TGTGCCAGCAGCTTGGAGGTGGGGGCCAACACAGATACGCAGTATTTT
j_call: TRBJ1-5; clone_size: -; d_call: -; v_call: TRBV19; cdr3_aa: CASIAGRGQGMGQPQHF; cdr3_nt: TGTGCCAGTATAGCGGGTAGAGGGCAGGGGATGGGTCAGCCCCAGCATTTT
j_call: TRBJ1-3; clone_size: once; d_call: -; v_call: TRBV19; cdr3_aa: CASSIIGGAVGNTIYF; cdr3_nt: TGTGCCAGTAGTATCATTGGGGGGGCTGTTGGAAACACCATATATTTT
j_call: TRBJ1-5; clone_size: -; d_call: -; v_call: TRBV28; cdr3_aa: CASSLNVGGNQPQHF; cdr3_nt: TGTGCCAGCAGTTTAAATGTCGGTGGCAATCAGCCCCAGCATTTT
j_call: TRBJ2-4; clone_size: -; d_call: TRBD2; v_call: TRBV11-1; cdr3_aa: CASSGAGTSQNIQYF; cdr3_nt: TGTGCCAGCAGCGGGGCCGGGACTAGTCAAAACATTCAGTACTTC
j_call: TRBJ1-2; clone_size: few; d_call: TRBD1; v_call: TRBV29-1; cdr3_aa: CSVEDGRDRVHYGYTF; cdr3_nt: TGCAGCGTTGAAGACGGGAGGGACAGGGTTCACTATGGCTACACCTTC
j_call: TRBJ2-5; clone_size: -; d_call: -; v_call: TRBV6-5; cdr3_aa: CASQGFETQYF; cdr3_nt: TGTGCCAGCCAGGGTTTCGAGACCCAGTACTTC
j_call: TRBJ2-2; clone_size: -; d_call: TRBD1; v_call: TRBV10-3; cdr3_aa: CAISSDRGTGELFF; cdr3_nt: TGTGCCATCAGTTCGGACAGGGGCACCGGGGAGCTGTTTTTT
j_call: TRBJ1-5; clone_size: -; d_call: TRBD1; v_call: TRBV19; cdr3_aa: CASNPHRGIQPQHF; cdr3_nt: TGTGCCAGTAACCCACACAGGGGGATTCAGCCCCAGCATTTT